The present entry profiles one T cell receptor beta chain with its context. The source of the sample is a study of lymphopenia after photon versus proton radiotherapy. TCRdb's table, derived via immunoSEQ multiplex PCR, lists solely in-frame clones and lacks some. The sample has about 40,000 clones; roughly 84% are singletons. Trimming removed 3 bases from V and 2 bases from J, with 9 bases in between. In germline, CDR1 is SGHDT, CDR2 YYEEEE. The CDR3 covers 14 residues. This rearrangement joins TRBV5-6 to TRBJ1-3, with D hard to call. Sequenced material: peripheral blood, taken from a patient treated with proton-based radiotherapy. The sequence derives from a woman in her seventies with pancreatic cancer. Some clones in this sample may be carry-over from other donors' samples. The CDR3 nucleotides read TGTGCCAGCAGCTCGCTTCCTACTGGAAACACCATATATTTT. It encodes CASSSLPTGNTIYF. Based on the CDR3 plus reference TRBV5-6 and TRBJ1-3, the full variable domain is DAGVTQSPTHLIKTRGQQVTLRCSPKSGHDTVSWYQQALGQGPQFIFQYYEEEERQRGNFPDRFSGHQFPNYSSELNVNALLLGDSALYLCASSSLPTGNTIYFGEGSWLTVV.